This T cell receptor (beta chain) was identified during a study of beta chain features in type 1 diabetes (dated by TCRdb to 2017 to 2018). With respect to the entire study: No differences in mean age, gender distribution, total cell number or subset yield were found between patients and healthy donors. A total of 107,917,701 sorted cells were examined across all samples, and the number of cells per subset was strongly correlated with RNA yield. In the study, TCRB repertoires of sorted circulating CD4+ T cell subsets from recently diagnosed type 1 diabetes patients were compared with those of matched healthy donors. Regulatory and stem cell-like memory subsets were obtained from only 8 patients and roughly eight healthy donors, while naive and central memory subsets were obtained from all 30 or so donors.

Here is what the overall study found, with its caveats: Type 1 diabetes patients showed a moderate but significant shortening of TCRB CDR3 length in all four CD4+ subsets. Because small numbers of individuals were included in the HLA sub-analyses, any influence of HLA type on TCRB rearrangement was left unresolved. Shorter templates might have been favored by PCR, but patient and control samples were amplified and corrected together, so both groups would have been affected equally by any skew. Fewer insertions and more nucleotide deletions at VDJ recombination sites were observed in patients with type 1 diabetes, implying thymic rearrangement abnormalities. Because cDNA rather than genomic DNA was sequenced, highly expressing activated cells could have been over-represented, although no difference in activation and CD3 levels was found between groups. Naive, central memory and regulatory TCRB repertoires appeared more similar among patients than among healthy donors.

The High Capacity cDNA Reverse Transcription Kit was used to reverse transcribe all of the isolated RNA, meaning that expressed TCRB transcripts were what got sequenced. Deep immunoSEQ sequencing was applied to naive, central memory and regulatory T cell samples, giving an average of around 3.8 million total reads per sample. After sorted cells were lysed in RLT buffer, RNA was extracted with DNase-treated RNeasy Micro or Mini kits, with the choice depending on cell number. Each cell subset was processed separately to prevent cross-contamination, with patient and healthy donor samples processed together. The immunoSEQ multiplex PCR was used to amplify TCRB sequences from cDNA, yielding 87-bp fragments that span the CDR3 region. The amplicons were sequenced using the Illumina HiSeq platform. On the authors' methods: Synthetic template baselines were used to correct PCR bias computationally, reads within Hamming distance 2 were collapsed together, and singletons that could not be merged were discarded. By aligning reads against IMGT, V, D and J genes, CDR3 length, and insertions or deletions at six rearrangement sites were assigned. Within each subset, clonotype counts were normalized to the number of sorted cells before true diversity and Gini coefficients were calculated with the tcR R package. The overlap coefficient, calculated on TCRB nucleotide sequences, was used to quantify repertoire sharing. Out-of-frame TCRB sequences from naive cells were analyzed as a proxy for the pre-selection repertoire. TCRdb stores this immuneACCESS table with in-frame sequences only. Part of the clones is absent; in the studies checked, under half of the shortfall reflects unresolved V genes, and no reason is known for the rest. That table furnishes V, J and clone size, whereas the DNA furnished D and trimming. For this sample the table gives 680,000 or so clones, of which 13% were detected only once. Clones ranked in the top ten supply approximately 0.022% of the sample.

This clone was seen a few times. No cognate antigen has been identified for it. No much larger clonotype is one base removed from it; base qualities were not supplied. Each donor gave one peripheral blood draw, averaging roughly 120 mL, which was collected into heparinised tubes. Using a panel that included CD45RO, CCR7, CD25, CD127, CD95 and CD27, naive, central memory, regulatory and stem cell-like memory CD4+ T cells were sorted on a BD FACSAria II. All sorted populations exceeded 95% purity. PBMCs were isolated right away by Lymphoprep density gradient centrifugation and were stained directly, without culture. So that batch effects would be minimized, each experiment stained and sorted samples in pairs, pairing one healthy donor with one patient. In the germline V gene, CDR1 corresponds to SGHRS and CDR2 to YFSETQ. The CDR3 has 18 amino acids, counting the end cysteine and phenylalanine. Only CDR3 DNA remains: 54 bases, in frame from the first base. The junction shows trimming of 4 bases on V and 5 bases on J, plus 24 bases between the germline ends.

The receptor comes from a man younger than 35 with type 1 diabetes. The chain was built from TRBV5-1 and TRBJ2-2; the D gene could be either TRBD1 or TRBD2, each agreeing at 5 bases. What was sequenced was naive CD4+ T cells from blood. In light of the paper, this sample's cell subset or site label describes: true naive CD4+ T cells. For the CDR3, the sequence is CASSLDRGASWQTGELFF. The nucleotide sequence is given as TGCGCCAGCAGCCTGGATAGAGGGGCGAGTTGGCAGACCGGGGAGCTGTTTTTT.